Listed below are T cell receptor beta chains from one sample, sequenced in a study of T cells expressing NK-cell markers. From its re-call of the 5' RACE reads, TCRdb lists each CDR3 protein once, without DNA. The listing contains some 500,000 distinct CDR3 sequences. The sample consisted of blood T cells: a sorted CD56 or NKG2C T cell subset, CD4+ or CD8+ T cells, or bulk PBMC T cells (not recorded which). The receptors here all came from a woman aged 45-65 years in good health. CDR3s include the opening cysteine and the closing phenylalanine or tryptophan. Fields, in order: V gene, J gene, CDR3 protein.

v_call: TRBV7-8
j_call: TRBJ2-3
cdr3_aa: CASSLLAEYTDTQYF

v_call: TRBV12-5
j_call: TRBJ2-1
cdr3_aa: CASGLPTVPTYNEQFF

v_call: TRBV11-2
j_call: TRBJ1-2
cdr3_aa: CASSLDGRLSKYGYTF

v_call: TRBV6-1
j_call: TRBJ1-1
cdr3_aa: CASRLQLSEAFF

v_call: TRBV7-9
j_call: TRBJ2-5
cdr3_aa: CASSKPSGSGWETQYF

v_call: TRBV18
j_call: TRBJ1-5
cdr3_aa: CASSPPGRDAQPQHF

v_call: TRBV6-5
j_call: TRBJ2-3
cdr3_aa: CASSYSIPDTQYF

v_call: TRBV20-1
j_call: TRBJ2-4
cdr3_aa: CSASGGIGSVIQYF

v_call: TRBV6-5
j_call: TRBJ1-2
cdr3_aa: CASSLLEPNYGYTF

v_call: TRBV12-3/TRBV12-4
j_call: TRBJ2-3
cdr3_aa: CASSFGTGLAGETQYF

v_call: TRBV5-1
j_call: TRBJ1-1
cdr3_aa: CASSLDFAGGTEAFF

v_call: TRBV7-2
j_call: TRBJ2-1
cdr3_aa: CASSSYQGLADNEQFF

v_call: TRBV2
j_call: TRBJ2-7
cdr3_aa: CASSRLAYYEQYF

v_call: TRBV7-3
j_call: TRBJ2-3
cdr3_aa: CASSPTGAGVGDTQYF

v_call: TRBV10-3
j_call: TRBJ2-1
cdr3_aa: CAISEANRGVYNEQFF

v_call: TRBV12-3/TRBV12-4
j_call: TRBJ2-1
cdr3_aa: CASRAGTAHNEQFF

v_call: TRBV12-3/TRBV12-4
j_call: TRBJ2-3
cdr3_aa: CASSSEAGGSTDTQYF

v_call: TRBV10-3
j_call: TRBJ2-7
cdr3_aa: CAISEARQGVTYEQYF

v_call: TRBV24-1
j_call: TRBJ2-3
cdr3_aa: CATSDLLGQKTDTQYF

v_call: TRBV20-1
j_call: TRBJ2-1
cdr3_aa: CSARGQWGLGSYNEQFF

v_call: TRBV5-5
j_call: TRBJ2-1
cdr3_aa: CASSLDPGTHREQFF

v_call: TRBV11-2
j_call: TRBJ2-5
cdr3_aa: CASRTEYQETQYF

v_call: TRBV29-1
j_call: TRBJ1-6
cdr3_aa: CSAASGNNSPLHF

v_call: TRBV11-2
j_call: TRBJ1-1
cdr3_aa: CASSQRGKVTEAFF

v_call: TRBV5-1
j_call: TRBJ2-1
cdr3_aa: CASSLGVQGYNEQFF

v_call: TRBV7-9
j_call: TRBJ2-3
cdr3_aa: CASSSYKAGSDTQYF